One and the same sample provided the 25 T cell receptor beta chains below, sequenced in a study of shared clonotypes between healthy human individuals. Assay: immunoSEQ multiplex PCR; the TCRdb copy retains only in-frame clones and omits some. The table shows 2,500,000 or so clones, with over 85% occurring only once. Source material: naive CD4+ T cells from PBMCs. The subset here: CD45RA+ positively selected. The receptor source for this set is a young man in good health. Some clones in this sample may be carry-over from other donors' samples.

J is TRBJ2-2 and V is TRBV28; D is unclear. Trimming took 7 bases from V and 6 from J, leaving 18 bases between them. The CDR3 runs to 15 residues. CDR1 is MDHEN, CDR2 SYDVKM, per germline. CDR3 bases: TGTGCCAGCACTCCCACCCACCGGGTGGCCGGGGAGCTGTTTTTT. Translation: CASTPTHRVAGELFF.

The gene calls are TRBV10-3 and TRBJ2-7; possibly TRBD1 for D (5 bases). Germline assignment: CDR1 ENHRY and CDR2 SYGVKD. This CDR3 comprises 16 residues. Trimming removed 3 bases from V and 6 bases from J, with 21 bases in between. The DNA of the CDR3 is TGTGCCATCAGTGACATTAGGACATATCGGGTGGGCGAGCAGTACTTC. Protein sequence: CAISDIRTYRVGEQYF.

There are a few counts of this clone. J is TRBJ1-2 and V is TRBV7-8; D gene ambiguous. V lost 0 bases, J lost 6 bases, and 11 bases lay in between. The CDR3 contains 14 residues. The germline V gene has CDR1 SGHVS and CDR2 FQNEAQ. The CDR3 is CASSLAGSSHGYTF. DNA of the CDR3: TGTGCCAGCAGCTTAGCTGGCAGTAGCCATGGCTACACCTTC.

This chain connects TRBV28 to TRBJ1-5, with D perhaps matching TRBD1 (5 bases). The CDR3 has 12 amino acids. V lost 6 bases, J lost 6 bases, and 9 bases lay in between. CDR1 MDHEN and CDR2 SYDVKM come from the germline V gene. The CDR3 loop reads CASSLGVQPQHF. The DNA of the CDR3 is TGTGCCAGCAGCTTGGGGGTTCAGCCCCAGCATTTT.

This clone was observed a single time. The gene calls are TRBV11-2 and TRBJ2-2, with unresolved D. With 1 base removed from V and 1 base from J, the gap between germline ends came to 7 bases. This CDR3 spans 15 amino acids. Germline lookup yields CDR1 SGHAT and CDR2 FQNNGV. CDR3 protein: CASSLGHLNTGELFF. The CDR3 DNA follows: TGTGCCAGCAGCTTAGGGCACTTGAACACCGGGGAGCTGTTTTTT.

J is TRBJ2-3 and V is TRBV18, with D perhaps TRBD2 (5 bases). The V gene lost 3 bases and the J gene lost 5 bases, with 12 bases spanning the gap. Looked up from germline, CDR1 is KGHSH and CDR2 is LQKENI. This CDR3 has 14 amino acids. In DNA form, the CDR3 reads TGTGCCAGCTCACCCGTCGCTCGGGGAGATACGCAGTATTTT. This gives the protein CASSPVARGDTQYF. Full variable domain (rest looked up from reference TRBV18 and TRBJ2-3): NAGVMQNPRHLVRRRGQEARLRCSPMKGHSHVYWYRQLPEEGLKFMVYLQKENIIDESGMPKERFSAEFPKEGPSILRIQQVVRGDSAAYFCASSPVARGDTQYFGPGTRLTVL.

This clone was counted a single time. The gene calls are TRBV10-3 and TRBJ2-1; 11 nucleotides line up with TRBD2. The length of the CDR3 is 15 residues. V was pared by 8 bases and J by 0 bases, with 3 bases of the junction left unmatched. Germline lookup yields CDR1 ENHRY and CDR2 SYGVKD. This CDR3 is CAIGGTSGSYNEQFF. CDR3 nucleotide sequence: TGTGCCATCGGGGGGACTAGCGGCTCCTACAATGAGCAGTTCTTC.

A word on this clone: The same CDR3 also results from other DNA sequences found in this sample. The chain couples TRBV5-6 to TRBJ1-2, with D uncertain. Germline lookup yields CDR1 SGHDT and CDR2 YYEEEE. The CDR3 is 12 amino acids. V was pared by 1 base and J by 2 bases, with 3 bases between. The CDR3 DNA sequence: TGTGCCAGCAGCTTGACCAACTATGGCTACACCTTC. It specifies CASSLTNYGYTF.

This clone has just a few counts. This chain links TRBV5-1 with TRBJ1-1; no reliable D call. V lost 0 bases and J 4 bases, leaving 10 bases between the germline ends. The CDR3 totals 14 residues. Per the germline V gene, CDR1 is SGHRS and CDR2 is YFSETQ. DNA of the CDR3: TGCGCCAGCAGCTTGGACCCTTCGACCACTGAAGCTTTCTTT. It yields the protein CASSLDPSTTEAFF.

For this clone: This sample includes further DNA sequences coding for the same CDR3. This chain's CDR3 is CASSRGTSGSYEQYF. The CDR3 DNA follows: TGCGCCAGCAGCCGAGGGACTAGCGGGAGTTACGAGCAGTACTTC. J is TRBJ2-7 and V is TRBV4-1; 14 bases line up with TRBD2. V lost 4 bases and J lost 4; bases outside the gene matches: 3. CDR1 is MGHRA and CDR2 is YSYEKL in the germline V gene. CDR3 size: 15 residues.

The chain couples TRBV5-1 to TRBJ2-5, with 8 bases matching TRBD1. The germline CDR1 and CDR2 sequences are SGHRS and YFSETQ. V lost 3 bases, J lost 2 bases, and 6 bases stayed unmatched. The CDR3 sequence is 15 residues long. For the CDR3, the DNA is TGCGCCAGCAGCTACCTGGGGGACAGGCAAGAGACCCAGTACTTC. It encodes CASSYLGDRQETQYF.

The chain recombines TRBV19 with TRBJ2-3; D possibly corresponds to TRBD1 (5 bases). V was shortened by 7 bases and J by 0 bases, with 11 bases between the two germline ends. Germline loops: CDR1 LNHDA, CDR2 SQIVND (reference sequence). This CDR3 region has 14 residues. The CDR3 DNA sequence: TGTGCCAGTAAGGCCAGGGCTAGCACAGATACGCAGTATTTT. Its translation: CASKARASTDTQYF.

The gene calls are TRBV7-8 and TRBJ2-5, with D unclear. Germline V CDR1 and CDR2: SGHVS, FQNEAQ. CDR3 length: 13 residues. Trimming shortened V by 5 bases and J by 4 bases, and 11 bases separated the two germline ends. The CDR3 sequence: CASSHGVLETQYF. Written as DNA, the CDR3 is TGTGCCAGCAGCCACGGCGTATTAGAGACCCAGTACTTC.

With regard to this clone: The same CDR3 also results from other DNA sequences found in this sample. The chain has TRBV19 and TRBJ1-1; 9 bases are a match to TRBD1. This CDR3 has 13 amino acids. CDR1 and CDR2 (germline): LNHDA, SQIVND (reference sequence). The V gene end was trimmed by 4 bases and the J gene end by 5 bases; junction bases not matched to a gene: 2. CDR3 DNA sequence: TGTGCCAGTAGTAGACAGGGGGGAACTGAAGCTTTCTTT. Translation gives CASSRQGGTEAFF.

The chain uses TRBV11-2 and TRBJ2-3; possible D gene TRBD1, 6 bases. This CDR3 has 16 amino acids. The V end lost 3 bases, the J end lost 2 bases, and 15 bases lay between the germline ends. Looked up from germline, CDR1 is SGHAT and CDR2 is FQNNGV. The CDR3 bases are TGTGCCAGCAGCTTTTCGGCCGGGACAACCACAGATACGCAGTATTTT. This codes for CASSFSAGTTTDTQYF.

The J gene is TRBJ2-5, the V gene TRBV18, with D possibly matching TRBD2 (6 bases). V lost 2 bases to trimming and J lost 2 bases, with 12 bases between them. CDR1 is KGHSH and CDR2 is LQKENI in the germline V gene. This CDR3 is built from 15 residues. The CDR3: CASSPNTSPQETQYF. The CDR3 bases are TGTGCCAGCTCACCAAACACTAGCCCTCAAGAGACCCAGTACTTC.

The chain employs TRBV2 and TRBJ1-1, with a tentative D call TRBD1 (6 bases). Trimming took 5 bases from V and 1 from J, leaving 8 bases between them. CDR1 is SNHLY, CDR2 FYNNEI, per germline. The CDR3 loop spans 13 amino acids. The CDR3 coding sequence is TGTGCCAGCAGTCAGGGACAGAACACTGAAGCTTTCTTT. The encoded protein is CASSQGQNTEAFF.

The V call is TRBV2, the J call TRBJ1-1; D unclear. V shed 7 bases and J shed 1 base, with 10 bases lying between them. CDR1 is SNHLY and CDR2 is FYNNEI in the germline V gene. The CDR3 spans 13 residues. This CDR3 reads CASNRQANTEAFF. The CDR3, as DNA: TGTGCCAGCAACCGTCAGGCGAACACTGAAGCTTTCTTT.

The V call is TRBV30, the J call TRBJ2-1, with 10 bases that match TRBD1. Germline V lookup: CDR1 GTSNPN, CDR2 SVGIG (reference sequence). With 8 bases clipped from V and 10 bases from J, the junction kept 11 bases outside the gene matches. The CDR3 spans 13 residues. The CDR3 here is CASPTQGQGEQFF. Here the CDR3 DNA reads TGTGCCAGCCCGACTCAGGGACAGGGGGAGCAGTTCTTC.

The chain joins TRBV28 to TRBJ1-1, with TRBD1 identical over 12 bases. With V trimmed by 7 bases and J by 4 bases, 7 bases remained unmatched. The CDR3 totals 15 residues. CDR1 and CDR2 (germline): MDHEN, SYDVKM. This chain's CDR3 is CASTGTGGFGTEAFF. CDR3 DNA: TGTGCCAGCACCGGGACAGGGGGCTTTGGCACTGAAGCTTTCTTT.

This clone was counted a few times. The V and J genes are TRBV5-4 and TRBJ1-1; no clear D. Trimming stripped 0 bases from V and 1 base from J, with 10 bases between. Germline V lookup: CDR1 SGHNT, CDR2 YYREEE (reference sequence). CDR3 length: 15 amino acids. The chain's CDR3 is CASSLDLGGNTEAFF. DNA for the CDR3: TGTGCCAGCAGCTTGGATTTGGGCGGGAACACTGAAGCTTTCTTT. The entire variable domain, with the rest obtained from reference TRBV5-4 and TRBJ1-1, is as follows: ETGVTQSPTHLIKTRGQQVTLRCSSQSGHNTVSWYQQALGQGPQFIFQYYREEENGRGNFPPRFSGLQFPNYSSELNVNALELDDSALYLCASSLDLGGNTEAFFGQGTRLTVV.

The chain employs TRBV28 and TRBJ2-5, with 8 bases fitting TRBD2. Germline V gene data show CDR1 as MDHEN and CDR2 as SYDVKM. This CDR3 region has 15 residues. Trimming at V came to 5 bases and at J to 4 bases, leaving 9 bases not matched to a gene. The chain's CDR3 is CASSTPGLGGETQYF. Here the CDR3 DNA reads TGTGCCAGCAGTACCCCGGGACTAGGAGGAGAGACCCAGTACTTC. Drawing the rest from reference TRBV28 and TRBJ2-5, the complete variable domain is DVKVTQSSRYLVKRTGEKVFLECVQDMDHENMFWYRQDPGLGLRLIYFSYDVKMKEKGDIPEGYSVSREKKERFSLILESASTNQTSMYLCASSTPGLGGETQYFGPGTRLLVL.

The chain uses TRBV6-6 and TRBJ2-2; the match to TRBD1 covers 9 bases. Germline V gives CDR1 MNHNY, CDR2 SVGAGI (reference sequence). CDR3 size: 15 residues. Trimming at V came to 5 bases and at J to 7 bases, leaving 8 bases not matched to a gene. CDR3 bases: TGTGCCAGCAGTCCCCCGACAGGGGGGGGCGGGGAGCTGTTTTTT. Translated: CASSPPTGGGGELFF.

The chain is built from TRBV11-2 and TRBJ1-2, with 7 bases matching TRBD1. V dropped 0 bases and J dropped 4; count of bases not matched to a gene: 8. Germline lookup yields CDR1 SGHAT and CDR2 FQNNGV. The CDR3 has 16 residues. The CDR3, as DNA: TGTGCCAGCAGCTTAGATCTTTTGCGGGACAGCTATGGCTACACCTTC. Translating gives CASSLDLLRDSYGYTF.

This chain uses TRBV5-1 with TRBJ2-7; 11 bases map to TRBD2. V shed 4 bases, J shed 2 bases, and the junction held 11 bases outside the gene matches. Looked up from germline, CDR1 is SGHRS and CDR2 is YFSETQ. CDR3 length: 17 residues. The CDR3 coding sequence is TGCGCCAGCAGCCCCCTAGCGGGAGGAGGGGGGGCCTACGAGCAGTACTTC. It specifies CASSPLAGGGGAYEQYF.